This record concerns one T cell receptor beta chain sequence. Libraries were prepared by immunoSEQ multiplex PCR; TCRdb keeps only in-frame clonotypes and omits some of them. The data show tens of thousands of clones, around nine tenths seen once. The sample originates from a study of T cell changes during pregnancy in multiple sclerosis. The CDR3 runs 12 residues. The germline V gene has CDR1 LNHDA and CDR2 SQIVND (reference sequence). J was trimmed by 7 bases and V by 5 bases; bases with no gene match: 4. This receptor was identified in a female donor in good health, enrolled as a control in a pregnancy study. The chain couples TRBV19 to TRBJ1-1; 7 positions match TRBD1. Here the sequenced sample was CD4+ T cells from peripheral blood mononuclear cells, taken in the second trimester of pregnancy. The CDR3 DNA reads as TGTGCCAGTAGTGCGCGACAGGGTGAAGCTTTCTTT. This encodes CASSARQGEAFF.